This T cell receptor beta chain was retrieved from a study of identical twins. Study-wide results and limits: When twins shared out-of-frame alpha sequences, those sequences had excess low generation probability.

TCRdb re-called the 5' RACE reads through MiXCR, storing one row per CDR3 protein. Of around 960,000 distinct CDR3 sequences detected, 10% to 15% appear once; the ten largest clones hold roughly 1.5%. This CDR3 contains 16 residues. V was pared by 3 bases and J by 3 bases, with 4 bases of the junction left unmatched. CDR1 MGHRA and CDR2 YSYEKL come from the germline V gene. About this clonotype: Its antigen is as yet unknown.

This same sample was also part of a study on yellow fever vaccine responses in identical twins.

The clonotype was recovered from a young woman in good health. V is TRBV4-1 and J is TRBJ1-3; 11 bases are shared with TRBD1. The specimen was PBMCs. The CDR3 coding sequence is TGCGCCAGCAGCCAGGGGACAGGGGGATATGGAAACACCATATATTTT. Protein sequence: CASSQGTGGYGNTIYF.